Each of the 2 T cell receptor beta chains below was sequenced from the same sample in a study of siplizumab effects on memory and regulatory T cells. Sequenced by immunoSEQ multiplex PCR; TCRdb stores in-frame clones only, minus some. The top ten hold 1.5% to 1.7% of the sample, which has approximately 82,000 clones, approximately 90% seen once. Sequencing was performed on Tregs sorted from blood. Source of these receptors: a human donor in good health.

This chain uses TRBV5-4 with TRBJ2-4; 7 positions agree with TRBD2. The CDR3 loop spans 14 amino acids. Germline values: CDR1 SGHNT, CDR2 YYREEE (reference sequence). The trim removed 3 bases at V and 8 bases at J, leaving 8 bases unmatched. In DNA form, the CDR3 reads TGTGCCAGCAGCTACGGGGGGTTAGGTGACATTCAGTACTTC. Translation gives CASSYGGLGDIQYF. The entire variable domain, with the rest obtained from reference TRBV5-4 and TRBJ2-4, is as follows: ETGVTQSPTHLIKTRGQQVTLRCSSQSGHNTVSWYQQALGQGPQFIFQYYREEENGRGNFPPRFSGLQFPNYSSELNVNALELDDSALYLCASSYGGLGDIQYFGAGTRLSVL.

The rearrangement links TRBV4-3 to TRBJ2-3; no clear D. Between the trimmed V and J ends, which lost 3 bases and 0 bases, there was a span of 4 bases. The CDR3 length is 13 residues. CDR1 is LGHNA and CDR2 is YSLEER in the germline V gene. The CDR3 reads CASSHLSTDTQYF. CDR3 coding DNA: TGCGCCAGCAGCCACCTAAGCACAGATACGCAGTATTTT.